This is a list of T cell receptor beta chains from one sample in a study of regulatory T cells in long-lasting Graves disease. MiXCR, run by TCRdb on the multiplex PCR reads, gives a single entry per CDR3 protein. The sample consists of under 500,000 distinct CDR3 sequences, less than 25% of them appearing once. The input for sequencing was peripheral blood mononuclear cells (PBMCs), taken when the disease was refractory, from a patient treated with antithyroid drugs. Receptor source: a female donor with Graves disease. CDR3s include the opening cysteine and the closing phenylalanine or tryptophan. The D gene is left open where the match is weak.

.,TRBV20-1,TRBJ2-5,CSARVNLQETQYF
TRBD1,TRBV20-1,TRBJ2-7,CSASRGTGGNYEQYF
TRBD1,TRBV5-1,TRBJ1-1,CASSLAGQGRSEAFF
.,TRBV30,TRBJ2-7,CAWRDLMTATYEQYF
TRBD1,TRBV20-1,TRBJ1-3,CSATDRGRGNTIYF
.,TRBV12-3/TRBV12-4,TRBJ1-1,CASSPGTEAFF
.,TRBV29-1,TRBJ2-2,CSGVTGPANTGELFF
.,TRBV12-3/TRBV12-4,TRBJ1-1,CASSPRTALNTEAFF
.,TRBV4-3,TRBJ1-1,CASSQDGIGSGAGHTEAFF
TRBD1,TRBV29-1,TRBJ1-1,CSVSGQGLGTLREAFF
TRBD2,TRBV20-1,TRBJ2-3,CSASAALAGLDTQYF
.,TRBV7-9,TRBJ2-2,CASSPLGTSNTGELFF
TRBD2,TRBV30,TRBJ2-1,CAWNPGLAGHEQFF
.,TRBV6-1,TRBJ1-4,CASTEVWSGTNEKLFF
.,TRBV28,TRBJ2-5,CASLEYRAGGRGTQYF
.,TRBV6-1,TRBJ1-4,CASSGQATTNEKLFF
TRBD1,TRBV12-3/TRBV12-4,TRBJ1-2,CASSRGTAAMLGYTF
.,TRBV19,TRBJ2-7,CASSIVVKAGTYEQYF
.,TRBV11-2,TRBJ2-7,CASSLVEGSGQYF
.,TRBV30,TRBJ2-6,CAWSVLSGLSSGANVLTF
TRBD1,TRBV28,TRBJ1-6,CASQGGNSPLHF
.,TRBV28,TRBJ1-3,CASSSAPGVSGNTIYF
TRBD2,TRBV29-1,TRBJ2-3,CSVLAESTDTQYF
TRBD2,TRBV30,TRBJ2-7,CAWSDLGGSYEQYF
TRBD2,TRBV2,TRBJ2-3,CASRLTSGYPGDTQYF
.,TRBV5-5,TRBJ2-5,CASSRARGERETQYF
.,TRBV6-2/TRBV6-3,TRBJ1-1,CASSGRALPEAFF
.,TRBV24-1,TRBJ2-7,CATSNETTYEQYF
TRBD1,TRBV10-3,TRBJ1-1,CAISEGQGGRTEAFF
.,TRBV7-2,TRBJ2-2,CASSLLTNTGELFF
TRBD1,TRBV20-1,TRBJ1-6,CSASGGGSVNSPLHF
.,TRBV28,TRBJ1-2,CASSSGGRGYGYTF
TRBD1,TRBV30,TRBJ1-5,CAWSVGTGVSNQPQHF
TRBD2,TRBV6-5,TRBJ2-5,CASSYGLAHQETQYF
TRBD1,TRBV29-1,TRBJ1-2,CSVEALTGGNYGYTF
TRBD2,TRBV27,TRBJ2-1,CASTRWGGGNEQFF
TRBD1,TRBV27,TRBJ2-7,CASSLRQGPGEQYF
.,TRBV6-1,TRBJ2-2,CASGGPGGTGELFF
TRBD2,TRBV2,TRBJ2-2,CASRVSGSFPGELFF
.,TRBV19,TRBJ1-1,CASMDNQWVSAEAFF
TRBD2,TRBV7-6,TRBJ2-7,CASGPTSGSYEQYF
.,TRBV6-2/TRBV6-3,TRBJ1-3,CASSGAGHGNTIYF
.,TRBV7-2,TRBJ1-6,CASRRAGREDSPLHF
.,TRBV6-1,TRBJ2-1,CASSLTQGGLGYNEQFF
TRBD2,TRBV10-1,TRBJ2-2,CASSARLAGGPGTGELFF
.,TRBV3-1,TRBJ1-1,CASSKTEAFF
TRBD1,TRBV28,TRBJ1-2,CASSPPNPTGNEGGYTF
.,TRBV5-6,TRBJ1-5,CASSLRGWNQPQHF
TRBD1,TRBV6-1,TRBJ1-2,CASTLQTGGGYTF
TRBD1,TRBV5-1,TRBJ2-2,CASSDDRGWTGELFF
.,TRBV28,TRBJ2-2,CASSLLAAGELFF